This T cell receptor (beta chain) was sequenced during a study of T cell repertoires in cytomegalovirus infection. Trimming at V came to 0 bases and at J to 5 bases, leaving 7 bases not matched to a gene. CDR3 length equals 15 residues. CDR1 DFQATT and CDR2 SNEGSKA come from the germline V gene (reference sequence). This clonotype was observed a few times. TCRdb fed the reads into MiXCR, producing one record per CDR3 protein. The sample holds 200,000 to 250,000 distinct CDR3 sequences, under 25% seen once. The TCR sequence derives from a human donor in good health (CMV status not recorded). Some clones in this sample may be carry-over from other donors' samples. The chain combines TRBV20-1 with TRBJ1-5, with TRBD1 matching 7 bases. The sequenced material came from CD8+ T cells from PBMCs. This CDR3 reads CSARDIGGRDQPQHF. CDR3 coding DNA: TGCAGTGCTAGAGATATAGGGGGCCGGGATCAGCCCCAGCATTTT.